This T cell receptor (beta chain) was recorded in a study of graft-versus-host responses after intestinal transplantation. Germline lookup yields CDR1 LGHNA and CDR2 YSLEER. Trimming cost V 0 bases and J 5 bases, with 13 bases left between them. This CDR3 has 15 residues. Generated by immunoSEQ multiplex PCR, the TCRdb table keeps only in-frame clones and is missing some. Of tens of thousands of clones in the sample, roughly 94% were seen once. The sequence came from a human patient who received an intestinal transplant, so some T cells may come from the graft donor. V is TRBV4-3 and J is TRBJ1-2; no firm D call. The starting material was PBMCs, obtained 156 days after intestinal transplant. CDR3 sequence reads: CASSQDWAEYYGYTF. In DNA, the CDR3 is TGCGCCAGCAGCCAAGATTGGGCTGAATATTATGGCTACACCTTC.